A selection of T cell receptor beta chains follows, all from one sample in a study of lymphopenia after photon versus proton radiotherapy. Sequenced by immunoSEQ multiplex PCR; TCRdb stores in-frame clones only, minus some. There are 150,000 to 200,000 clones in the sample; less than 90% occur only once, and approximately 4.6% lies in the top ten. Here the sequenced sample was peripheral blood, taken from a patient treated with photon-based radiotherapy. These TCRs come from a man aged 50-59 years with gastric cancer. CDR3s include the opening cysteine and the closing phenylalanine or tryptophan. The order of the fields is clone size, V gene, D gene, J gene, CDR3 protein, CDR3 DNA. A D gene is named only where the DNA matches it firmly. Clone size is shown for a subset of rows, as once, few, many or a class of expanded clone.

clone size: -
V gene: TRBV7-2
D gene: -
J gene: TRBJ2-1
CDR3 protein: CASSSPVLVGEQFF
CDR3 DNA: TGTGCCAGCAGCTCCCCCGTCCTGGTGGGTGAGCAGTTCTTC

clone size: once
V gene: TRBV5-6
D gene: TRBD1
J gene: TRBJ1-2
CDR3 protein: CASSLGHSGQGARSYTF
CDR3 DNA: TGTGCCAGCAGCTTGGGGCACAGTGGACAGGGGGCGAGGAGCTACACCTTC

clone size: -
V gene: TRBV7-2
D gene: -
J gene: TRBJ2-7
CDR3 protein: CASSVSSYEQYF
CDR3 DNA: TGTGCCAGCAGCGTCAGCTCCTACGAGCAGTACTTC

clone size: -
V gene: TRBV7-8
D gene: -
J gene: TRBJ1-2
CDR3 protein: CASSLARGAQGGYTF
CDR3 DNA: TGTGCCAGCAGCTTAGCGAGAGGGGCCCAGGGTGGCTACACCTTC

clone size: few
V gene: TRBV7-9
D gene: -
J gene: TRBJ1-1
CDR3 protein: CASSLALRTKNTEAFF
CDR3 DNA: TGTGCCAGCAGCTTAGCGCTACGGACAAAGAACACTGAAGCTTTCTTT

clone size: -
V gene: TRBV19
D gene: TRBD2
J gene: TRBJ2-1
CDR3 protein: CASSSGRANNEQFF
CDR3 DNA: TGTGCCAGTAGTAGCGGGAGGGCCAACAATGAGCAGTTCTTC

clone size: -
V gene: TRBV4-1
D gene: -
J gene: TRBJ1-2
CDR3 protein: CASSPINSYLGYTF
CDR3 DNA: TGCGCCAGCAGCCCAATAAACAGTTATCTCGGCTACACCTTC

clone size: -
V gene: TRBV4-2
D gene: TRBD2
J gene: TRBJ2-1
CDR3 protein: CASSQGTSGSHEQFF
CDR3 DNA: TGTGCCAGCAGCCAAGGGACTAGCGGGAGCCATGAGCAGTTCTTC

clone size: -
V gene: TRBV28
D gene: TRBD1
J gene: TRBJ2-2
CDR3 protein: CASSLKNPWRTGGAETGELFF
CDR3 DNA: TGTGCCAGCAGTCTTAAGAACCCTTGGAGGACAGGGGGCGCAGAGACCGGGGAGCTGTTTTTT

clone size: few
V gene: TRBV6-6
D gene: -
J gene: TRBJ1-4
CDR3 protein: CASSYGPLVTNEKLFF
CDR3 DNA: TGTGCCAGCAGTTACGGCCCTTTGGTCACTAATGAAAAACTGTTTTTT

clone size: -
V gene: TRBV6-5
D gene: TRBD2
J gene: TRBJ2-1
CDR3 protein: CASSPSGRTYNEQFF
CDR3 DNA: TGTGCCAGCAGTCCCAGCGGGAGAACTTACAATGAGCAGTTCTTC

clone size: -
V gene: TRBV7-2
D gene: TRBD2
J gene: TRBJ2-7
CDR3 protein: CASSLVGLAATYEQYF
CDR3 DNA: TGTGCCAGCAGCTTAGTGGGACTAGCGGCCACCTACGAGCAGTACTTC

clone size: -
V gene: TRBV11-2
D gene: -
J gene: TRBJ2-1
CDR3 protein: CASSLVAPAADEFF
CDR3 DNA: TGTGCCAGCAGCTTAGTGGCGCCGGCCGCCGACGAGTTCTTC

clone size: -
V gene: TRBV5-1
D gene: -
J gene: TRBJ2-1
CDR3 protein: CASSFSGGGLNEQFF
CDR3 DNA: TGCGCCAGCAGCTTTAGCGGAGGGGGGCTTAATGAGCAGTTCTTC

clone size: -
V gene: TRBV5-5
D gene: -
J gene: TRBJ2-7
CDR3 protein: CASSLQRSSYEQYF
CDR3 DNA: TGTGCCAGCAGCTTGCAGAGGAGCTCCTACGAGCAGTACTTC

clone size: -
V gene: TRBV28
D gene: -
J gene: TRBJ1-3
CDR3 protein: CASSTYRVGNTIYF
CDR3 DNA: TGTGCCAGCAGTACCTACAGGGTTGGAAACACCATATATTTT

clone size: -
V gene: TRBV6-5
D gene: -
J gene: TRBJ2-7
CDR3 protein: CASRNQGKEQYF
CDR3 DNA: TGTGCCAGCAGGAACCAGGGTAAGGAGCAGTACTTC

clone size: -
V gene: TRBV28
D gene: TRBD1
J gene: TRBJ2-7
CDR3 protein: CASSLRGTGRREQYF
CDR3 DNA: TGTGCCAGCAGTTTACGGGGGACAGGGAGGCGAGAGCAGTACTTC

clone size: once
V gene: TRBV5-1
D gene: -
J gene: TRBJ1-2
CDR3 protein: CASSFTAGQNYGYTF
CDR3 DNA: TGCGCCAGCAGCTTTACCGCCGGACAGAACTATGGCTACACCTTC

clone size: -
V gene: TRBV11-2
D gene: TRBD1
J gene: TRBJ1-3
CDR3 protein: CASSSGQGISGNTIYF
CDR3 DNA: TGTGCCAGCAGCTCGGGACAGGGGATCTCTGGAAACACCATATATTTT

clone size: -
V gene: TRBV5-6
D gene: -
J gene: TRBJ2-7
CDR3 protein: CASSLGRSYEQYF
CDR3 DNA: TGTGCCAGCAGCTTGGGGAGGTCCTACGAGCAGTACTTC